This T cell receptor (beta chain) came from a study of blood T cell repertoires in COVID-19. The overall study: T cells, B-cell-depleted T cells, or PBMCs provided the cDNA or gDNA that served as material.

The V end lost 8 bases, the J end lost 6 bases, and 21 bases lay between the germline ends. This CDR3 is built from 15 residues. Per germline, CDR1 MNHNY and CDR2 SVGAGI (reference sequence). Profiled with immunoSEQ multiplex PCR; TCRdb holds only in-frame clones, not every one. This table holds tens of thousands of clones, roughly 87% found once. In Seattle, patients joined the study during active infection and were tracked longitudinally. This TCR was sampled from a man in his forties with COVID-19, enrolled during active disease. The genes are TRBV6-6 and TRBJ2-3; tentatively, D is TRBD2 (7 bases). The specimen sequenced was peripheral blood. CDR3 in amino acids: CASLEGGGPGDTQYF. The CDR3 coding sequence is TGTGCCAGCCTCGAAGGGGGGGGGCCCGGGGATACGCAGTATTTT.